This T cell receptor (beta chain) was found in a study of vaccination and CD4 T cells after COVID-19. Study-level background: Roughly 10 convalescent patients had mild and one had severe PCR-confirmed SARS-CoV-2 disease.

This clonotype is judged medium-sized (0.01 to 0.1%). Its antigen remains unknown. The Oncomine TCR Beta short-read assay was what sequenced the DNA obtained from cultured CD4+ T cells. TCRdb redid the calling of the PCR reads with MiXCR, one entry per CDR3 protein. This table has fewer than 4,500 distinct CDR3 sequences, 15% appearing once. The germline CDR1 and CDR2 sequences are LNHDA and SQIVND (reference sequence). The CDR3 length is 12 residues. V was shortened by 4 bases and J by 1 base, with 4 bases between the two germline ends. Stated treatment: roughly ten-day PBMC culture with coronavirus spike peptide pools or control peptides (ViraFEST assay).

This clonotype originated in a human donor who had recovered from COVID-19. Sequencing input: CD4+ T cells from blood, cultured in vitro. The rearrangement links TRBV19 to TRBJ1-1; unclear D gene. The CDR3 region has the DNA TGTGCCAGTAGTAGACAGAACACTGAAGCTTTCTTT. Protein product: CASSRQNTEAFF.